The rows below give T cell receptor beta chains drawn from one sample of a study of blood T cell repertoires in COVID-19. Profiling relied on immunoSEQ multiplex PCR, and the TCRdb table lists in-frame clones only, not all of them. The sample lists 40,000 to 50,000 clones; about 82% were seen once. The sequenced sample consisted of peripheral blood. The receptors shown here come from a man in his fifties or sixties with active COVID-19. CDR3s include the opening cysteine and the closing phenylalanine or tryptophan. Fields, in order: CDR3 DNA, CDR3 protein, J gene, clone size, V gene, D gene. D genes are given only for firm matches. The listing skips clone size in some rows; elsewhere it reads once, few, many or a size class.

TGTGCCAGCAGTTTTACAGTCAATCAGCCCCAGCATTTT | CASSFTVNQPQHF | TRBJ1-5 | NA | TRBV12-3/TRBV12-4 | NA
TGTGCCAGCAGTTACCTGCGACAGGGAGTCAAAAACATTCAGTACTTC | CASSYLRQGVKNIQYF | TRBJ2-4 | NA | TRBV6-2/TRBV6-3 | TRBD1
TGTGCCAGCAGTGAAGGCGGGACAGGGTTATATGAGCAGTTCTTC | CASSEGGTGLYEQFF | TRBJ2-1 | few | TRBV2 | TRBD1
TGCGCCAGCAGCCAAGAAGGAGGGGCCGCCCGGGGGTACACCTTC | CASSQEGGAARGYTF | TRBJ1-2 | NA | TRBV4-1 | NA
TGTGCCAGCAGCCCCGGGACTAGTGGGCTCAATGAGCAGTTCTTC | CASSPGTSGLNEQFF | TRBJ2-1 | NA | TRBV7-9 | TRBD2
TGTGCCAGCAGCATAGGGACAGGACAAGAGACCCAGTACTTC | CASSIGTGQETQYF | TRBJ2-5 | NA | TRBV7-9 | TRBD1
TGTGCCAGCAGCTTAGTTATGAACACTGAAGCTTTCTTT | CASSLVMNTEAFF | TRBJ1-1 | NA | TRBV11-2 | NA
TGTGCCAGCACCTGGACAGGGCGGGAAGATACGCAGTATTTT | CASTWTGREDTQYF | TRBJ2-3 | NA | TRBV2 | TRBD1
TGTGCCAGCACCCCACAGGGAGAAGGAGAGACCCAGTACTTC | CASTPQGEGETQYF | TRBJ2-5 | once | TRBV27 | NA
TGTGCCAGCAGCCCGGAAACTAGCGGCCCCGATGAGCAGTTCTTC | CASSPETSGPDEQFF | TRBJ2-1 | once | TRBV7-3 | TRBD2
TGTGCCAGCTCACCCACTATTGCGGAAAACACCATATATTTT | CASSPTIAENTIYF | TRBJ1-3 | once | TRBV18 | NA
TGTGCCAGCAGCTTATTGGGCGGGAGCTTTGTCACCGGGGAGCTGTTTTTT | CASSLLGGSFVTGELFF | TRBJ2-2 | NA | TRBV7-2 | TRBD2
TGTGCCAGCAGCTCTGGCAGCGAGCAGTACTTC | CASSSGSEQYF | TRBJ2-7 | NA | TRBV5-6 | NA
TGTGCCAGCAGTTCACCCCCATCTAGATCCGACTACAATGAGCAGTTCTTC | CASSSPPSRSDYNEQFF | TRBJ2-1 | once | TRBV27 | NA
TGCAGCGTCGACGGACAGGGGAGAGAGACCCAGTACTTC | CSVDGQGRETQYF | TRBJ2-5 | once | TRBV29-1 | TRBD1
TGTGCCACCAGCAGGATTGTCGGGACAGGGATCGGGGAATATAATGAAAAACTGTTTTTT | CATSRIVGTGIGEYNEKLFF | TRBJ1-4 | NA | TRBV15 | TRBD1
TGTGCCAGCAGCGTGGGAACAGGTCCTGGCTACACCTTC | CASSVGTGPGYTF | TRBJ1-2 | NA | TRBV9 | NA
TGTGCCTGGGACAGGGGAATTGGCTACACCTTC | CAWDRGIGYTF | TRBJ1-2 | few | TRBV30 | TRBD1
TGCGCCAGCAGCTTGGGACAGGGCAGGTCCATAGGCACTGAAGCTTTCTTT | CASSLGQGRSIGTEAFF | TRBJ1-1 | NA | TRBV5-1 | TRBD1
TGTGCCAGCAGTCGCCGGGACAGGGGGACGGAGACCCAGTACTTC | CASSRRDRGTETQYF | TRBJ2-5 | NA | TRBV2 | TRBD1
TGTGCCAGCAGCTTATGGAGGGGACAGGGATTGCTCCATGAGCAGTTCTTC | CASSLWRGQGLLHEQFF | TRBJ2-1 | NA | TRBV7-9 | TRBD1
TGTGCCAGCAGTTACCCGTACACAGATACGCAGTATTTT | CASSYPYTDTQYF | TRBJ2-3 | NA | TRBV6-6 | NA